The rows below give T cell receptor beta chains drawn from one sample of a study of blood T cell repertoires in COVID-19. The repertoire was sequenced with immunoSEQ multiplex PCR; TCRdb's copy has only in-frame clones and lacks some. The sample gives roughly 120,000 clones, about four fifths of which show up once; under 3% is in the top ten. The sample was peripheral blood. These receptors originate from a man in his 70s with acute or convalescent COVID-19. The conserved cysteine and the conserved F or W are not part of the CDR3 here.

V	J	CDR3
TRBV18	TRBJ2-5	ASSPGADSGETQY
TRBV7-8	TRBJ1-5	ASSLQGLQPQH
TRBV7-2	TRBJ2-3	ASSRFRAEQY
TRBV7-9	TRBJ2-7	ASSLRQGGSEQY
TRBV27	TRBJ2-2	ASSRLLNTGELF
TRBV6-2/TRBV6-3	TRBJ2-2	ASSDSSGAGELF
TRBV7-9	TRBJ1-2	ASSPSAYGYT
TRBV5-1	TRBJ2-4	ASSLVGGQENIQY
TRBV4-1	TRBJ1-2	ASSQEMRGYGYT
TRBV4-1	TRBJ2-1	ASSGTRGSSYNEQF
TRBV20-1	TRBJ1-4	SASNRVYEKLF
TRBV11-3	TRBJ1-2	ASSPRWTGRSGYT
TRBV5-1	TRBJ1-6	ASSLWQGAGLNSPLH
TRBV11-3	TRBJ1-1	ASSTWTSAGTEAF
TRBV19	TRBJ2-6	ASSPRESGGAVAGANVLT
TRBV5-6	TRBJ1-1	ASSLRDRVGAEAF
TRBV18	TRBJ1-5	ASSPRGGNQPQH
TRBV6-2/TRBV6-3	TRBJ2-7	ASSYSGAQY
TRBV6-6	TRBJ1-3	ASSFDRAAGNTIY
TRBV6-2/TRBV6-3	TRBJ1-5	ASSYSIGKEHQPQH
TRBV7-8	TRBJ1-2	ASSLAWRRGDGYT
TRBV5-1	TRBJ2-7	ASSWDSFSYEQY
TRBV6-5	TRBJ1-1	ASTRGYTGSSAF
TRBV5-1	TRBJ1-3	ASRRTPDDSGNTIY
TRBV4-1	TRBJ1-5	ASSQVLVVTLGGRPQH
TRBV7-6	TRBJ1-5	ASSLGPPGTGTNQPQH
TRBV13	TRBJ1-1	ASSPTRTGNTEAF
TRBV27	TRBJ1-2	ASSLGRGGVGYGYT
TRBV11-3	TRBJ2-3	ASSFDSSTDTQY
TRBV6-5	TRBJ1-6	ASSYSGGAGSPLH
TRBV6-1	TRBJ2-5	ASSEEGVFYRETQY
TRBV18	TRBJ1-5	ASSPPSGQGDQPQH
TRBV9	TRBJ1-2	ASSAQVWQGVNSNYGYT
TRBV11-3	TRBJ2-3	ASSFKGAVSDTQY
TRBV7-8	TRBJ1-5	ASSPLRDRRGSNQPQH
TRBV6-2/TRBV6-3	TRBJ2-5	ASSPYGGGVRTQY
TRBV5-1	TRBJ2-3	ASSLGGRSTDTQY
TRBV5-1	TRBJ1-1	ASRKDTTNTEAF
TRBV7-7	TRBJ2-2	ASSPRTGTNTGELF
TRBV5-1	TRBJ2-4	ASSLDAGAKNIQY
TRBV7-3	TRBJ2-1	ASSLAGGPSGSYNEQF
TRBV9	TRBJ2-7	ASSVVGDKDYEQY
TRBV29-1	TRBJ2-7	SVELPGWEQY
TRBV28	TRBJ1-6	ASSTTGSSYNSPLH
TRBV2	TRBJ2-7	ASGGGLAGGPYEQY
TRBV6-5	TRBJ1-2	ASGDRGRGYT
TRBV7-9	TRBJ2-5	ASSSQTGAEETQY
TRBV6-6	TRBJ2-7	ASGDSLYEQY
TRBV5-4	TRBJ2-3	ASSSPREDTQY
TRBV5-5	TRBJ2-7	ASSLGPGGVEQY
TRBV5-1	TRBJ1-6	ASRGDSNSPLH
TRBV16	TRBJ1-2	ASSQSTSRQGFNYGYT
TRBV2	TRBJ2-2	ASEVGLTNTGELF
TRBV3-1/TRBV3-2	TRBJ1-3	ASSPRGLSGNTIY
TRBV7-8	TRBJ1-5	ASSLGLRQPQH
TRBV19	TRBJ2-4	ASSIVVGTLAKNIQY
TRBV7-8	TRBJ2-3	ASSLALDEDTQY
TRBV27	TRBJ1-1	ASSFQGRARYNTEAF
TRBV4-2	TRBJ1-1	ASSQDQGSTEAF